This T cell receptor (beta chain) derives from a study of T cell repertoires in cytomegalovirus infection. Study as a whole: Recently identified HLA-C-restricted CMV epitopes were used, and well-studied HLA-B-restricted CMV epitopes were used as well. Overall study results and limits: There were HLA-C-restricted CMV-specific TCR beta clonotypes dominating the ex vivo response.

TCRdb recomputed calls from the reads with MiXCR, one row per CDR3 protein. Of approximately 910,000 distinct CDR3 sequences listed, 25% to 40% are singletons. This clonotype has more than one count but fewer than ten. Its antigen remains unknown. The CDR3 covers 15 residues. Germline trimming cut 3 bases from V and 2 bases from J; bases unmatched to any gene: 3. The V gene's germline CDR1 is MNHEY and CDR2 SMNVEV (reference sequence). The chain joins TRBV27 to TRBJ2-3; TRBD2 aligns across 9 bases. The sequences come from cultured CD8+ T cells from PBMCs, collected from culture after CMV antigen stimulation. The sequence derives from a human donor in good health (CMV status not recorded). Some clones in this sample may be carry-over from other donors' samples. CDR3 in amino acids: CASSFLAGYTDTQYF. In nucleotides, the CDR3 is TGTGCCAGCAGTTTCCTAGCGGGGTACACAGATACGCAGTATTTT.